The clone carrying this TCR beta chain was counted a single time. Recovered Cohort 3 donors showed two negative PCRs, clearance, or symptom resolution. This record comes from a study of blood T cell repertoires in COVID-19. Whole-study context: Acute and convalescent COVID-19 samples came from the United States, Italy and Spain. T cells, B-cell-depleted T cells, or PBMCs supplied cDNA or gDNA.

This CDR3 has 15 amino acids. V lost 4 bases, J lost 7 bases, and 8 bases stayed unmatched. The germline CDR1 and CDR2 sequences are KGHSH and LQKENI. Original methodology: Reference gene primer amplification yielded estimated nucleated cell counts. Libraries were prepared by immunoSEQ multiplex PCR; TCRdb keeps only in-frame clonotypes and omits some of them. That table supplies the V and J calls and clone size; D and trimming were determined from the DNA. The sample has some 510,000 clones, roughly 90% seen once. This TCR came from a woman aged 35 to 49 who had recovered from COVID-19. The chain has TRBV18 and TRBJ2-2; 8 nucleotides match TRBD1. The source material was PBMCs or T cells enriched from blood (not recorded which). CDR3 protein: CASSLQTGGFGELFF. Here the CDR3 DNA reads TGTGCCAGCTCACTACAAACAGGGGGATTCGGGGAGCTGTTTTTT.